The rows below give T cell receptor beta chains drawn from one sample of a study of glioma-infiltrating T cells after dendritic cell vaccination. The assay was immunoSEQ multiplex PCR, and TCRdb's table has in-frame clones only and misses some. Of more than 85,000 clones listed, around 87% are singletons. The sample consisted of blood, taken after dendritic cell vaccination. These receptors were taken from a human donor with glioblastoma. CDR3s include the opening cysteine and the closing phenylalanine or tryptophan. D genes are given only for firm matches. Clone size is given for some rows only: seen once, a few or many times, or a class if the clone is expanded.

j_call	clone_size	d_call	v_call	cdr3_nt	cdr3_aa
TRBJ2-7	NA	NA	TRBV27	TGTGCCAGCAGTCCCGCGGACTCCCTCAGGGAGCAGTACTTC	CASSPADSLREQYF
TRBJ1-1	NA	TRBD1	TRBV9	TGTGCCAGCAGCGAGGAGGGACAGGGGAACACTGAAGCTTTCTTT	CASSEEGQGNTEAFF
TRBJ2-5	NA	TRBD1	TRBV6-5	TGTGCCAGCAGCCAGGACAGGGGTCTGGGGACCCAGTACTTC	CASSQDRGLGTQYF
TRBJ1-1	NA	TRBD1	TRBV6-1	TGTGCCAGCATACCCAATACAGGGGCTGAAGCTTTCTTT	CASIPNTGAEAFF
TRBJ1-2	NA	NA	TRBV30	TGTGCCTGGGCGGAGGGCTATGGCTACACCTTC	CAWAEGYGYTF
TRBJ2-5	NA	NA	TRBV29-1	TGCAGCGCAGCGACTAGAATGGCAGAGACCCAGTACTTC	CSAATRMAETQYF
TRBJ1-2	few	NA	TRBV14	TGTGCCAGCAGCCAAACCCGGGGAGGGTATGGCTACACCTTC	CASSQTRGGYGYTF
TRBJ2-3	NA	NA	TRBV15	TGTGCCACCAGCAGAGGCCATCAGAACACAGATACGCAGTATTTT	CATSRGHQNTDTQYF
TRBJ1-2	NA	NA	TRBV5-1	TGCGCCAGCAGCGTGGATGGGGGCGATGGCTACACCTTC	CASSVDGGDGYTF
TRBJ1-2	NA	NA	TRBV6-5	TGTGCCAGCAGTTACTCGCGGGGTTCCAACTATGGCTACACCTTC	CASSYSRGSNYGYTF
TRBJ1-4	NA	NA	TRBV6-6	TGTGCCAGCACCCCGAGTGGTGAAAAACTGTTTTTT	CASTPSGEKLFF
TRBJ1-1	few	NA	TRBV2	TGTGCCAGCAGTGTACGGGTGGCGAACACTGAAGCTTTCTTT	CASSVRVANTEAFF
TRBJ1-4	NA	NA	TRBV2	TGTGCCAGCAGTGAAGGGTTTCGGGATGAAAAACTGTTTTTT	CASSEGFRDEKLFF
TRBJ2-3	NA	TRBD2	TRBV18	TGTGCCAGCTCACAGGGGACTAGCGGGAGAACAGATACGCAGTATTTT	CASSQGTSGRTDTQYF
TRBJ2-1	NA	TRBD2	TRBV6-1	TGTGCCAGCAGTGTTGTCCTAGCGGAATACAATGAGCAGTTCTTC	CASSVVLAEYNEQFF
TRBJ2-7	NA	TRBD1	TRBV30	TGTGCCTGGAAAGGACAGGGGCCGCGGGGTTACTACGAGCAGTACTTC	CAWKGQGPRGYYEQYF
TRBJ1-2	NA	TRBD1	TRBV6-5	TGTGCCAGCAGTTACTCGGACAGGGGCTGGGGTGGCTACACCTTC	CASSYSDRGWGGYTF
TRBJ1-1	NA	NA	TRBV11-3	TGTGCCAGCAGCTTAGAACCGGGCACTGAAGCTTTCTTT	CASSLEPGTEAFF
TRBJ1-3	NA	TRBD1	TRBV5-4	TGTGCCAGCAGCGATACAGGGGTCGGCTCTGGAAACACCATATATTTT	CASSDTGVGSGNTIYF
TRBJ1-1	NA	NA	TRBV5-1	TGCGCCAGCAGATTTCAGGAGAACACTGAAGCTTTCTTT	CASRFQENTEAFF
TRBJ1-2	NA	TRBD1	TRBV2	TGTGCCAGCAGTGAGGGGACAGGGGGCGGCTATGGCTACACCTTC	CASSEGTGGGYGYTF
TRBJ2-1	NA	NA	TRBV14	TGTGCCAGCAGCCTCTATGGCAATGAGCAGTTCTTC	CASSLYGNEQFF
TRBJ2-2	NA	NA	TRBV9	TGTGCCAGCAGCGTCGAGAGCTTCTTTGCTGGGGAGCTGTTTTTT	CASSVESFFAGELFF
TRBJ2-1	NA	TRBD2	TRBV7-6	TGTGCCAGCAGTCGGACTAGCGGGGGGTCCAATGAGCAGTTCTTC	CASSRTSGGSNEQFF
TRBJ2-7	NA	NA	TRBV25-1	TGTGCCAGCAGTGAACGGGATTACTCCTACGAGCAGTACTTC	CASSERDYSYEQYF
TRBJ2-5	NA	NA	TRBV2	TGTGCCAGCTCAGTACGATACCAAGAGACCCAGTACTTC	CASSVRYQETQYF
TRBJ1-1	once	NA	TRBV5-1	TGCGCCAGCAGCTTGTGGCAGGGGAACACTGAAGCTTTCTTT	CASSLWQGNTEAFF
TRBJ2-5	few	TRBD2	TRBV7-9	TGTGCCAGCAGCTTACTGCTAGCGGGGGTCAGAGAGACCCAGTACTTC	CASSLLLAGVRETQYF
TRBJ2-7	NA	TRBD1	TRBV6-1	TGTGCCAGCAGCCTAGGACAGGGGGCAAACGAGCAGTACTTC	CASSLGQGANEQYF
TRBJ2-1	NA	TRBD2	TRBV7-7	TGTGCTAGCAGCTTATCTAGCGGGAGCAATGAGCAGTTCTTC	CASSLSSGSNEQFF
TRBJ2-5	NA	NA	TRBV29-1	TGCAGCGTTGTAACAGGGATGGAGACCCAGTACTTC	CSVVTGMETQYF
TRBJ2-7	NA	NA	TRBV4-1	TGCGCCAGCAGCCAAGACCACGGGGTCGGGGTCGAGCAGTACTTC	CASSQDHGVGVEQYF
TRBJ1-3	NA	NA	TRBV23-1	TGCGCCAGCAGTCAATCGAGGGCCACGACTGGAAACACCATATATTTT	CASSQSRATTGNTIYF
TRBJ1-2	NA	NA	TRBV29-1	TGCAGCGGTGGGGGGGGAAGCTATGGCTACACCTTC	CSGGGGSYGYTF
TRBJ1-2	once	TRBD1	TRBV2	TGTGCCAGCAGCCTGGGACAGGTGTATGGCTACACCTTC	CASSLGQVYGYTF
TRBJ2-7	NA	TRBD2	TRBV7-2	TGTGCCAGCAGCTTAAGAGCGGGAGTGGACTACGAGCAGTACTTC	CASSLRAGVDYEQYF
TRBJ2-7	NA	NA	TRBV30	TGTGCCTGGAGTCTCAGGGTTAACGAGCAGTACTTC	CAWSLRVNEQYF
TRBJ2-5	NA	TRBD2	TRBV7-9	TGTGCCAGCAGCTCAATGAGGGGACTAGCGGAAGAGACCCAGTACTTC	CASSSMRGLAEETQYF
TRBJ2-4	NA	NA	TRBV11-3	TGTGCCAGCAGCTTAGCCCATGGGCAGGCCAAAAACATTCAGTACTTC	CASSLAHGQAKNIQYF
TRBJ2-5	NA	TRBD1	TRBV6-6	TGTGCCAGCAGTCTGGACAGGGGGTCGGCCCAGTACTTC	CASSLDRGSAQYF
TRBJ1-2	NA	TRBD1	TRBV2	TGTGCCAGCAGTGGGACAGGGCATTATGGCTACACCTTC	CASSGTGHYGYTF
TRBJ2-3	NA	NA	TRBV6-5	TGTGCCAGCAGCCGGACTACCGATGGGGCAGATACGCAGTATTTT	CASSRTTDGADTQYF
TRBJ2-7	few	TRBD1	TRBV2	TGTGCCAGCAGTGAGGGGACAGAGAAGCAGTACTTC	CASSEGTEKQYF
TRBJ2-7	NA	TRBD2	TRBV5-6	TGTGCCAGCAGCCCGAGTAGTAGCGGGACCTACGAGCAGTACTTC	CASSPSSSGTYEQYF
TRBJ2-6	once	NA	TRBV30	TGTGCCTGGAGTGTACTTAACGTAGGGGTGTCTGGGGCCAACGTCCTGACTTTC	CAWSVLNVGVSGANVLTF
TRBJ2-7	NA	TRBD1	TRBV5-6	TGTGCCAGCAGTCCCGGGACAGGGGGTGCAGCCTACGAGCAGTACTTC	CASSPGTGGAAYEQYF
TRBJ1-2	NA	NA	TRBV5-4	TGTGCCAGCAGCCCGACAGTCCTCGGGGGCTACACCTTC	CASSPTVLGGYTF
TRBJ2-5	NA	TRBD2	TRBV6-1	TGTGCCAGCAAATTAGCGGGAGGCCCTCAAGAGACCCAGTACTTC	CASKLAGGPQETQYF
TRBJ2-3	NA	NA	TRBV30	TGTGCCTGGAGTGTATCTGCCGGGTCCACAGATACGCAGTATTTT	CAWSVSAGSTDTQYF